This T cell receptor beta chain emerged from a study of blood T cell repertoires in COVID-19. The protocol was immunoSEQ multiplex PCR, while the TCRdb copy is restricted to in-frame clones and leaves out a portion. Counted here are around 150,000 clones, 85% occurring once; the ten biggest clones make up 2.5% to 4%. Germline CDR1 is SGHRS and CDR2 is YFSETQ. The CDR3 sequence is 13 residues long. Trimming cost V 5 bases and J 11 bases, with 17 bases left between them. This sequence was found in a human donor with acute or convalescent COVID-19. The donor label of this sample is uncertain. The sequencing input was peripheral blood. The chain couples TRBV5-1 to TRBJ2-4, with a weak D call TRBD2 (6 bases). The CDR3 loop is CASRPSGQRVQYF. For the CDR3, the DNA is TGCGCCAGCAGGCCTTCGGGCCAGCGGGTTCAGTACTTC.